A selection of T cell receptor beta chains follows, all from one sample in a study of tumor and adjacent non-tumor tissue in lung cancer. MiXCR was run by TCRdb on the multiplex PCR reads, yielding one entry per CDR3 protein. This table holds 70,000 to 80,000 distinct CDR3 sequences, 55% to 80% found once. Sequencing used lung tumor tissue. The receptors were gathered from a woman in her 40s with non-small cell lung cancer. Both conserved end residues are part of each CDR3. Each record gives: J gene, D gene, clone size, V gene, CDR3 DNA, CDR3 protein. A D gene is named only where the DNA matches it firmly. Clone size appears in some rows only: once, few, many, or a class for an expanded clone.

TRBJ1-3,.,.,TRBV21-1,TGTGCCAGCAGCAACCGGGGTGCTAGAAACACCATATATTTT,CASSNRGARNTIYF
TRBJ2-1,TRBD1,once,TRBV6-1,TGTGCCAGCAAGTTGACAGGGTTTGGGGCAATTAAGCAGTTCTTC,CASKLTGFGAIKQFF
TRBJ1-2,.,many,TRBV5-4,TGTGCCAGCAGCCAATTCGACAGATACTATGGCTACACCTTC,CASSQFDRYYGYTF
TRBJ2-2,.,.,TRBV4-2,TGTGCCAGCAGCCAAGATCTAGGTATCCTACTAAACACCGGGGAGCTGGTTTTT,CASSQDLGILLNTGELVF
TRBJ1-4,.,.,TRBV6-5,TGTGCCAGCAGTTACGGCAGTGGAGCAAATGAAAAACTGTTTTTT,CASSYGSGANEKLFF
TRBJ2-1,TRBD2,.,TRBV11-3,TGTGCCGGCAGCCCGCAAAATCTAGCGGGGGTTGACAATGGGCATTTCTTC,CAGSPQNLAGVDNGHFF
TRBJ2-1,.,.,TRBV5-1,TGCGCCAGCAGCTTAACCAGCCCCAGGGTCGATGAACAGTTCTTC,CASSLTSPRVDEQFF
TRBJ2-1,.,.,TRBV6-6,TGTGCCAGCAGTTACTTGGGCAGACAAAGCACTGAGCAGTTATTC,CASSYLGRQSTEQLF
TRBJ1-6,TRBD1,many,TRBV20-1,TGCAGTGCCGCACAGGGGGCACCCCTCCACTTT,CSAAQGAPLHF
TRBJ2-1,.,.,TRBV11-3,TGTGCCATCGGCTTAGATGGGCAGGGAGAGCGGTTCTTC,CAIGLDGQGERFF
TRBJ2-1,TRBD2,.,TRBV6-5,TGTGTCAGCAGTTACGGCGCGGGGGTAAATCAGTTCTTC,CVSSYGAGVNQFF
TRBJ1-1,.,.,TRBV6-5,TGTGTCAGCAGTTACTCGAGTGGTTGGGGAGCTATCTTT,CVSSYSSGWGAIF
TRBJ1-4,TRBD1,many,TRBV7-8,TGTGCCAGCAGCTCACTAGACAGGGTGCTGTTTTTT,CASSSLDRVLFF
TRBJ2-5,.,.,TRBV6-6,TGTGCCATCAGTTACATCTTCGGGTTTCATTGGGACAAGCAAGAGACCCAGTACTTT,CAISYIFGFHWDKQETQYF
TRBJ1-1,TRBD1,.,TRBV29-1,TGCAGCCCCGGAGAGCTCCGGACAGGGAGAACTAAAGCTTTCTTT,CSPGELRTGRTKAFF
TRBJ2-3,TRBD1,.,TRBV11-3,TGTGTTAGCAGCCTTCGAACAGGGGAAAGGATAGATACGCAGTATTTT,CVSSLRTGERIDTQYF
TRBJ2-3,.,once,TRBV6-2/TRBV6-3,TGTGCGAGCAGTTTGGGCTCGAGGCGAGGTGGTACACAGTATTTT,CASSLGSRRGGTQYF
TRBJ2-2,TRBD2,.,TRBV10-2,TGCGCCAGCAAGCGGGAGGATCGGAGCGGGGAGCTGTTTTTT,CASKREDRSGELFF
TRBJ2-7,TRBD2,.,TRBV11-3,TGTGCCAGCTGCCCCCCGGGAGGGGTGTACGAGCAGTACTTC,CASCPPGGVYEQYF
TRBJ1-2,.,.,TRBV6-5,TGTGCCAGCAATTACTTGGGGCAGAATGGCTACACCTTT,CASNYLGQNGYTF
TRBJ2-1,.,.,TRBV6-5,TGTGCCATCAGTCGGGACTGGAGCTCTTACAATGAGCAGTTCTTC,CAISRDWSSYNEQFF
TRBJ2-2,.,.,TRBV4-1,TGCGCCAGCAGCCAATGGGGAATGGGGGCGGCCGGGGAGCTGTTTTTT,CASSQWGMGAAGELFF
TRBJ1-3,TRBD1,.,TRBV4-2,TGTGCCAACAGTCCGCAGCAGGGGGATAGAAGAAACACCATATATTTT,CANSPQQGDRRNTIYF
TRBJ1-1,.,.,TRBV12-3/TRBV12-4,TGTGCCAGCAGTTTCGTTCAGGACAGAAGGGACACTGAGGCTTTCTTT,CASSFVQDRRDTEAFF
TRBJ2-1,.,.,TRBV29-1,TGCAGTGTTGAAGACTCAGACAGAAACTCCTACAATGAGCAGTTCTTC,CSVEDSDRNSYNEQFF
TRBJ1-5,.,.,TRBV21-1,TGTGCCAGCAGCAAAGGGCGACAGAGCAGCAATCAGCCCCAGCATTTT,CASSKGRQSSNQPQHF
TRBJ2-2,TRBD2,.,TRBV7-3,TGTGCCAGCAGCTTAATAGGGACTAGCCCCGGGGAGCTGTTTTTT,CASSLIGTSPGELFF
TRBJ2-2,.,.,TRBV10-3,TGTACCATCAGCGAGTCAGAGGGCGGCGGGGAGCTGTTTTTT,CTISESEGGGELFF
TRBJ2-7,TRBD1,.,TRBV11-2,TGTGCCAGCAGCATGGGGACAGAGGTACAGTACGAGCAATATTTC,CASSMGTEVQYEQYF
TRBJ2-3,TRBD2,.,TRBV11-3,TGTGCCAGCGGCTCGAGCGGGGGGGCGGACATAGATACGCAGTATTTT,CASGSSGGADIDTQYF
TRBJ2-5,TRBD1,.,TRBV6-1,TGTGCCAGCAGTCCGGGACAGGGGGCCTGGGACCCAGAGACCCAATACTTC,CASSPGQGAWDPETQYF
TRBJ2-3,.,.,TRBV29-1,TGCAGCGTCAGGGGAAGCACAGATATGCAGTTTTTT,CSVRGSTDMQFF
TRBJ2-5,.,few,TRBV2,TGTGCCAGCAGCATTACCAGGGAAATCGAGACCCAGTACTTC,CASSITREIETQYF
TRBJ2-1,.,.,TRBV5-4,TGTGCCACCAGCTTGGGGGCGACAGGGAGGGCCACCGACCAGTTCTTC,CATSLGATGRATDQFF
TRBJ2-2,.,.,TRBV2,TGTGCCAGCAAGACTGGGCTGGTGGGAAACACCGGGGAGCTGTTTTTT,CASKTGLVGNTGELFF
TRBJ1-2,.,many,TRBV20-1,TGCAGTGCTAGAGATCGTGTCGGGGTTGGCTACACCTTC,CSARDRVGVGYTF
TRBJ2-2,.,.,TRBV14,TGTGTCAGCAGCCTCGCCCCCGGGGAGCTGTTTTTT,CVSSLAPGELFF
TRBJ2-7,TRBD2,few,TRBV11-2,TGTGCCATCAGCTTCGCTCCACCGGGACTAGCGGGCAAGCAGTACTTC,CAISFAPPGLAGKQYF
TRBJ2-1,TRBD1,.,TRBV30,TGTGCCTGGAATGAGGGGGCCTTCTACAATGAGCAGTTCTTC,CAWNEGAFYNEQFF
TRBJ2-5,.,many,TRBV4-2,TGTGCCAGCAGCCAAAGGGCGGTACGGGGAGAGGCAGAGACCCAGTACTTC,CASSQRAVRGEAETQYF
TRBJ2-5,.,few,TRBV20-1,TGCAGTGCTAGTCCCCCCCGAGAGACCCAGTACTTC,CSASPPRETQYF
TRBJ1-5,.,.,TRBV6-1,TGTGCCAGCAGTGGACATGGAGCAAAACAGCCCCAGCATTTT,CASSGHGAKQPQHF
TRBJ1-2,TRBD1,many,TRBV12-3/TRBV12-4,TGTGCCAGCAGAGACTCCGGGACAGGGGGTTTTGGGCGTTATGGCTACACCTTC,CASRDSGTGGFGRYGYTF
TRBJ2-3,.,.,TRBV29-1,TGCAGCGTTGACGGGGACCTCGAGTCTAGCACAATTACGCAGTATTTT,CSVDGDLESSTITQYF
TRBJ1-4,.,many,TRBV7-8,TGTGCCAGCAGCAAGACGACGGTGGGGTACGGTGAAAAACTGTTTTTT,CASSKTTVGYGEKLFF
TRBJ2-3,.,.,TRBV12-3/TRBV12-4,TGTGCCAGCAGTTTCCCCGGGGCCGCGGCAGACACGCAGTATTTT,CASSFPGAAADTQYF
TRBJ2-3,.,once,TRBV29-1,TGCAGCGCCTCTTTAGCGTACAACACAGATACGCAGTATTTT,CSASLAYNTDTQYF
TRBJ1-6,TRBD1,.,TRBV11-2,TGTCTCAGCAGCTCCGGACAGGCCCTTTTGGCCCTCCACTTT,CLSSSGQALLALHF
TRBJ2-3,.,.,TRBV12-3/TRBV12-4,TGTGACAGCAGTTTAAAAGGTCCAGGGGCGTACAGCACAGATACGCAGTATTTT,CDSSLKGPGAYSTDTQYF
TRBJ1-6,TRBD1,many,TRBV28,TGTGCCAGCAGTCGACAGGGTGAGGGTCAATTTAATTCACCCCTCCACTTT,CASSRQGEGQFNSPLHF
TRBJ2-1,.,.,TRBV7-9,TGTCCCGGCAGCTACCGGGACCACTCAACGCACAGTGAGCAGTTCTTC,CPGSYRDHSTHSEQFF
TRBJ1-1,.,.,TRBV10-2,TGCGCCAGCAGTGAGTGGCGCACTCTGAACACTGAAGCTTTCTTT,CASSEWRTLNTEAFF
TRBJ2-3,TRBD2,.,TRBV7-3,TGTGTCAGCACCCCCCAAGCGGGGGGTACAGATACGCAGTATTTT,CVSTPQAGGTDTQYF
TRBJ2-7,.,.,TRBV28,TGTGCCAGCACTTTACTGGCAGGTCGGATCGAGCAGTACTTC,CASTLLAGRIEQYF